The 11 T cell receptor beta chains listed next were all sequenced from one sample in a study of T cell responses to AZD1222 COVID-19 vaccine. TCRdb's copy holds only in-frame clones and misses some; the assay was immunoSEQ multiplex PCR. Among around 99,000 clones listed, about nine tenths were seen once. Here the sequenced sample was peripheral blood, taken 28 days after the second AZD1222 dose. The origin of the receptors is an adult who received the AZD1222 COVID-19 vaccine.

J is TRBJ1-1 and V is TRBV24-1; tentatively, D is TRBD1 (6 bases). This CDR3 spans 16 amino acids. CDR1 is KGHDR and CDR2 is SFDVKD in the germline V gene. V was clipped by 3 bases and J by 4 bases, with 17 bases between them. The CDR3 DNA reads TGTGCCACCAGTGATACGCAAGGGGGGGAGAGCACTGAAGCTTTCTTT. Translating it yields CATSDTQGGESTEAFF.

This clone was detected once. The J gene is TRBJ2-2, the V gene TRBV2; 9 bases are a match to TRBD2. CDR3 length equals 16 residues. Per the germline V gene, CDR1 is SNHLY and CDR2 is FYNNEI. With 5 bases clipped from V and 4 bases from J, the junction kept 8 bases outside the gene matches. The CDR3 protein is CASSFSGRWATGELFF. In DNA form, the CDR3 reads TGTGCCAGCAGTTTTAGCGGGAGATGGGCCACCGGGGAGCTGTTTTTT.

The chain joins TRBV6-5 to TRBJ1-1; D gene ambiguous. The germline gives CDR1 MNHEY, CDR2 SVGAGI. V was shortened by 6 bases and J by 4 bases, with 18 bases between the two germline ends. This CDR3 has 15 amino acids. CDR3 loop: CASRTGGSGSTEAFF. The CDR3 DNA reads as TGTGCCAGCAGAACGGGAGGGTCTGGTAGCACTGAAGCTTTCTTT.

V is TRBV19 and J is TRBJ1-4, with a possible D match to TRBD1 (5 bases). This CDR3 is built from 14 residues. Trimming removed 6 bases from V and 7 bases from J, with 15 bases in between. Germline V gene data show CDR1 as LNHDA and CDR2 as SQIVND (reference sequence). This CDR3 reads CASSRGPRSEKLFF. DNA for the CDR3: TGTGCCAGTAGCCGGGGACCGAGGAGTGAAAAACTGTTTTTT. Full variable domain (rest looked up from reference TRBV19 and TRBJ1-4): DGGITQSPKYLFRKEGQNVTLSCEQNLNHDAMYWYRQDPGQGLRLIYYSQIVNDFQKGDIAEGYSVSREKKESFPLTVTSAQKNPTAFYLCASSRGPRSEKLFFGSGTQLSVL.

The chain employs TRBV2 and TRBJ2-7, with D perhaps TRBD1 (6 bases). Germline V gives CDR1 SNHLY, CDR2 FYNNEI. CDR3 length: 15 amino acids. V was shortened by 3 bases and J by 6 bases, with 18 bases between the two germline ends. CDR3 nucleotides: TGTGCCAGCAGTGATCTGGACAGAAGGGGGTTCGAGCAGTACTTC. Its protein product is CASSDLDRRGFEQYF.

The sample holds a few counts of this clone. In DNA form, the CDR3 reads TGTGCCAGCAGTTTATCTTTGGGACTAGCGGGAACCGGGGAGCTGTTTTTT. Its protein is CASSLSLGLAGTGELFF. V is TRBV27 and J is TRBJ2-2, with 13 bases aligning to TRBD2. The trim removed 0 bases at V and 5 bases at J, leaving 3 bases unmatched. This CDR3 is 17 amino acids long. Germline CDR1 MNHEY, CDR2 SMNVEV (reference sequence).

The CDR3 nucleotides read TGTGCCAGCAGTGAAGCCTCAGCAAACATTCAGTACTTC. The encoded protein is CASSEASANIQYF. This chain links TRBV6-1 with TRBJ2-4; D is ambiguous. Trimming took off 0 bases at V and 6 bases at J, with 6 bases between the two ends. CDR1 and CDR2 (germline): MNHNS, SASEGT. The CDR3 is 13 amino acids.

The rearrangement joins TRBV5-4 to TRBJ2-2; 8 bases line up with TRBD1. V was clipped by 4 bases and J by 1 base; unmatched bases: 6. CDR1 and CDR2 from the germline V gene are SGHNT and YYREEE (reference sequence). The CDR3 contains 16 residues. CDR3 DNA sequence: TGTGCCAGCAGCAGGGCCGGGACAGGGAACACCGGGGAGCTGTTTTTT. Its protein product is CASSRAGTGNTGELFF.

This clone was recorded a few times. Germline is not matched at one junction end, which may reflect a read error. The chain couples TRBV6-1 to TRBJ1-6, with D perhaps matching TRBD1 (6 bases). Germline lookup yields CDR1 MNHNS and CDR2 SASEGT. There are 15 residues in the CDR3. The CDR3 spells CASSEDGQYNSPLHF. For the CDR3, the DNA is TGTGCCAGCAGCGAAGACGGACAGTATAATTCACCCCTCCACTTT.

The chain recombines TRBV27 with TRBJ1-2; D unresolved. The length of the CDR3 is 13 residues. V was trimmed by 3 bases and J by 8 bases, leaving 13 bases between them. The germline V gene has CDR1 MNHEY and CDR2 SMNVEV (reference sequence). As DNA, the CDR3 is TGTGCCAGCAGTTTCTCGGGTCTCGGGGGCTACACCTTC. It encodes CASSFSGLGGYTF.

This sequence joins TRBV2 and TRBJ1-2, with D unclear. Germline assignment: CDR1 SNHLY and CDR2 FYNNEI. This CDR3 region has 13 residues. The V and J ends lost 4 bases and 5 bases respectively, with 11 bases between them. This CDR3 is CASSGSAFYGYTF. DNA of the CDR3: TGTGCCAGCAGTGGTTCAGCATTTTATGGCTACACCTTC.